These 31 T cell receptor beta chains originate from one sample sequenced in a study of blood T cell repertoires in COVID-19. Sequenced by immunoSEQ multiplex PCR; TCRdb stores in-frame clones only, minus some. The table has about 150,000 clones, 70% to 90% seen once. Sequences were obtained from peripheral blood. These receptors were collected from a woman aged 50 to 60 with acute or convalescent COVID-19.

The chain has TRBV28 and TRBJ1-2, with 7 bases fitting TRBD1. Germline V gene lookup returns CDR1 MDHEN and CDR2 SYDVKM. The CDR3 loop spans 17 amino acids. The V and J ends lost 6 bases and 0 bases, in that order; junction bases with no gene match: 13. The CDR3 loop is CASSLTGTASSNYGYTF. CDR3 nucleotides: TGTGCCAGCAGCCTTACCGGGACAGCTAGCTCTAACTATGGCTACACCTTC.

V usage is TRBV5-4 and J usage is TRBJ1-1; 7 positions agree with TRBD1. Germline CDR1 is SGHNT and CDR2 is YYREEE (reference sequence). V trimming: 5 bases; J trimming: 5 bases; junction bases outside the gene matches: 6. The CDR3 is made up of 13 amino acids. Here the CDR3 reads CASSSGGWTEAFF. The DNA for the CDR3 is TGTGCCAGCAGTTCAGGGGGTTGGACTGAAGCTTTCTTT. The whole variable domain, filled in from reference TRBV5-4 and TRBJ1-1, reads ETGVTQSPTHLIKTRGQQVTLRCSSQSGHNTVSWYQQALGQGPQFIFQYYREEENGRGNFPPRFSGLQFPNYSSELNVNALELDDSALYLCASSSGGWTEAFFGQGTRLTVV.

V gene TRBV29-1 combines with J gene TRBJ1-2; no reliable D call. The germline CDR1 and CDR2 sequences are SQVTM and ANQGSEA. V was clipped by 1 base and J by 6 bases, with 12 bases between them. The CDR3 spans 13 residues. CDR3 DNA sequence: TGCAGCGTTGAAGTAGGCGGTACTAATGGCTACACCTTC. Protein: CSVEVGGTNGYTF.

The gene calls are TRBV2 and TRBJ1-2, with a weak D call TRBD1 (5 bases). Trimming removed 0 bases at V and 8 bases at J, with 13 bases between. The germline V gene encodes CDR1 SNHLY and CDR2 FYNNEI. CDR3 size: 14 residues. Here the CDR3 DNA reads TGTGCCAGCAGTGAAGCGCGGCAGGGTGCCGGCTACACCTTC. It yields the protein CASSEARQGAGYTF.

The CDR3 sequence is CSARDAGEQYF. Written as DNA, the CDR3 is TGCAGTGCTAGAGATGCGGGAGAGCAGTACTTC. The chain joins TRBV20-1 to TRBJ2-7; a weak D match, TRBD2 (6 bases). The CDR3 runs 11 residues. Germline V gene sequence: CDR1 DFQATT, CDR2 SNEGSKA (reference sequence). V was trimmed by 0 bases and J by 7 bases, leaving 7 bases between them.

This chain joins TRBV4-3 and TRBJ2-1; 9 bases are a match to TRBD1. The trim removed 5 bases at V and 0 bases at J, leaving 5 bases unmatched. Germline values: CDR1 LGHNA, CDR2 YSLEER. This CDR3 comprises 16 residues. The chain's CDR3 is CASSSSGQGSYNEQFF. In DNA form, the CDR3 reads TGCGCCAGCAGCTCGTCGGGACAGGGCTCCTACAATGAGCAGTTCTTC.

This chain connects TRBV3-1 (or the pseudogene TRBV3-2) to TRBJ2-5; D is undetermined. The V end was cut by 0 bases, the J end by 5 bases, with 4 bases between. CDR3 length equals 12 residues. The germline V gene has CDR1 LGHDT and CDR2 YNNKEL (reference sequence). In DNA form, the CDR3 reads TGTGCCAGCAGCCAAGATCGGGAGACCCAGTACTTC. Translation gives CASSQDRETQYF.

This chain joins TRBV19 and TRBJ1-1; tentatively, D is TRBD1 (5 bases). The CDR3 extends over 15 amino acids. Trimming removed 1 base at V and 1 base at J, with 10 bases between. From germline, CDR1 is LNHDA and CDR2 SQIVND (reference sequence). CDR3 loop: CASSIGGHENTEAFF. CDR3 DNA: TGTGCCAGTAGTATAGGAGGACACGAGAACACTGAAGCTTTCTTT. The full variable domain, rest sourced from reference TRBV19 and TRBJ1-1, is DGGITQSPKYLFRKEGQNVTLSCEQNLNHDAMYWYRQDPGQGLRLIYYSQIVNDFQKGDIAEGYSVSREKKESFPLTVTSAQKNPTAFYLCASSIGGHENTEAFFGQGTRLTVV.

The V call is TRBV6-5, the J call TRBJ2-5; perhaps TRBD1 as D (5 bases). Between the trimmed V and J ends, which lost 0 bases and 2 bases, there was a span of 7 bases. Looked up from germline, CDR1 is MNHEY and CDR2 is SVGAGI. This CDR3 is 14 amino acids long. CDR3 in DNA: TGTGCCAGCAGTTACTCCTCAGGGCAAGAGACCCAGTACTTC. It codes for CASSYSSGQETQYF.

The table lists this clone with many counts. This chain connects TRBV4-2 to TRBJ1-2; 9 positions match TRBD1. Germline trimming cut 5 bases from V and 2 bases from J; bases unmatched to any gene: 6. CDR3 length: 15 amino acids. Per the germline V gene, CDR1 is LGHNA and CDR2 is YNFKEQ. The CDR3 here is CASSARQGENYGYTF. The CDR3 coding sequence is TGTGCCAGCAGCGCCCGACAGGGGGAGAACTATGGCTACACCTTC.

V usage is TRBV4-1 and J usage is TRBJ1-1; possible D gene TRBD1, 5 bases. Trimming stripped 0 bases from V and 6 bases from J, with 17 bases between. The CDR3 extends over 16 amino acids. Germline V CDR1 and CDR2: MGHRA, YSYEKL. This CDR3 reads CASSQEWGSVWAEAFF. CDR3 DNA sequence: TGCGCCAGCAGCCAAGAATGGGGCAGCGTGTGGGCTGAAGCTTTCTTT.

This chain links TRBV5-1 with TRBJ1-5; D is ambiguous. Trimming took off 0 bases at V and 7 bases at J, with 14 bases between the two ends. CDR1 is SGHRS and CDR2 is YFSETQ in the germline V gene. CDR3 size: 15 residues. The CDR3 DNA follows: TGCGCCAGCAGCTTGGTGGGGTCCCCGGGGCAGCCCCAGCATTTT. Its translation is CASSLVGSPGQPQHF.

In this sample, this clone turned up a few times. The chain carries TRBV7-2 and TRBJ2-2; tentative D call: TRBD2 (5 bases). The CDR3 is 16 amino acids. Germline values: CDR1 SGHTA, CDR2 FQGNSA. V lost 2 bases, J lost 7 bases, and 17 bases lay in between. CDR3 residues: CASSLQPTSGGGELFF. CDR3 bases: TGTGCCAGCAGCTTACAACCTACCAGCGGAGGCGGGGAGCTGTTTTTT. Full variable domain (outside the CDR3, taken from reference TRBV7-2 and TRBJ2-2): GAGVSQSPSNKVTEKGKDVELRCDPISGHTALYWYRQSLGQGLEFLIYFQGNSAPDKSGLPSDRFSAERTGGSVSTLTIQRTQQEDSAVYLCASSLQPTSGGGELFFGEGSRLTVL.

This chain links TRBV7-2 with TRBJ1-1; D gene unclear. This CDR3 spans 13 amino acids. CDR1 is SGHTA and CDR2 is FQGNSA in the germline V gene. V was shortened by 5 bases and J by 14 bases, with 21 bases between the two germline ends. The CDR3 loop is CASSPTQATPVFF. In DNA, the CDR3 is TGTGCCAGCAGCCCAACGCAGGCCACCCCGGTCTTCTTT.

This clone was seen just once. V usage is TRBV30 and J usage is TRBJ1-3, with 8 bases fitting TRBD1. V shed 3 bases and J 0 bases; nucleotides not matched to a gene: 4. CDR3 length: 15 residues. Germline V CDR1 and CDR2: GTSNPN, SVGIG (reference sequence). CDR3 DNA sequence: TGTGCCTGGAGCAGGGGGCTACTCTCTGGAAACACCATATATTTT. Its protein product is CAWSRGLLSGNTIYF.

This clone was observed a single time. The chain joins TRBV3-1 (or the pseudogene TRBV3-2) to TRBJ2-2; weak D call: TRBD2 (5 bases). Germline V lookup: CDR1 LGHDT, CDR2 YNNKEL (reference sequence). V lost 3 bases to trimming and J lost 9 bases, with 14 bases between them. The CDR3 spans 14 residues. CDR3 nucleotide sequence: TGTGCCAGCAGCCAGGAACGGGGTGTGAGGGAGCTGTTTTTT. Translated: CASSQERGVRELFF.

The V call is TRBV6-4, the J call TRBJ2-3; 10 nucleotides agree with TRBD2. This CDR3 comprises 17 residues. The trim removed 2 bases at V and 4 bases at J, leaving 9 bases unmatched. Per the germline V gene, CDR1 is MRHNA and CDR2 is SNTAGT. CDR3 amino acids: CASSDQFSGGQADTQYF. As DNA, the CDR3 is TGTGCCAGCAGTGACCAATTTAGCGGGGGGCAGGCAGATACGCAGTATTTT.

The chain uses TRBV28 and TRBJ2-3; 12 bases line up with TRBD2. This CDR3 region has 19 residues. CDR1 MDHEN and CDR2 SYDVKM come from the germline V gene. With 6 bases clipped from V and 2 bases from J, the junction kept 15 bases outside the gene matches. The CDR3 DNA sequence: TGTGCCAGCAGACCCATTCTCCTAGCGGGGGGGCCAAACACAGATACGCAGTATTTT. Its protein is CASRPILLAGGPNTDTQYF.

In its sample, this clone was seen many times. This chain uses TRBV5-1 with TRBJ2-1; possibly TRBD2 for D (6 bases). Germline V gives CDR1 SGHRS, CDR2 YFSETQ. CDR3 length: 15 amino acids. V shed 4 bases and J shed 0 bases, with 11 bases lying between them. The chain's CDR3 is CASSQDGSSYNEQFF. The DNA for the CDR3 is TGCGCCAGCAGCCAGGACGGGAGCTCCTACAATGAGCAGTTCTTC.

J is TRBJ1-2 and V is TRBV7-2, with D possibly being TRBD1 (5 bases). The CDR3 consists of 14 residues. CDR1 and CDR2 from the germline V gene are SGHTA and FQGNSA. Trimming left V 5 bases short and J 4 bases short, with 14 bases between. The CDR3 sequence: CASSRQQDLYGYTF. CDR3 nucleotides: TGTGCCAGCAGCCGTCAACAGGACCTCTATGGCTACACCTTC.

V and J are TRBV7-6 and TRBJ1-1; 8 nucleotides agree with TRBD1. The germline gives CDR1 SGHVS, CDR2 FNYEAQ. Germline trimming cut 3 bases from V and 10 bases from J; bases unmatched to any gene: 16. This CDR3 has 16 residues. This chain's CDR3 is CASSLESGQAPWRAFF. The DNA of the CDR3 is TGTGCCAGCAGCTTGGAATCGGGACAGGCGCCCTGGAGAGCTTTCTTT.

The V call is TRBV27, the J call TRBJ2-1, with no clear D. V gave up 2 bases and J gave up 11 bases, with 7 bases separating them. CDR1 MNHEY and CDR2 SMNVEV come from the germline V gene (reference sequence). This CDR3 is built from 11 residues. DNA for the CDR3: TGTGCCAGCAGTTTAAGTCACAAGCAGTTCTTC. Its translation: CASSLSHKQFF.

In this sample, this clone turned up a few times. This sequence joins TRBV30 and TRBJ2-5; D gene unclear. The CDR3 runs to 14 residues. The germline CDR1 and CDR2 sequences are GTSNPN and SVGIG (reference sequence). Trimming took 0 bases from V and 7 from J, leaving 15 bases between them. The CDR3 reads CAWSVDVGTWTQYF. Here the CDR3 DNA reads TGTGCCTGGAGTGTAGACGTGGGCACTTGGACCCAGTACTTC.

The chain links TRBV5-1 to TRBJ1-1; the match to TRBD1 covers 10 bases. The V and J ends lost 4 bases and 4 bases, in that order; junction bases with no gene match: 4. CDR1 and CDR2 (germline): SGHRS, YFSETQ. The CDR3 length is 14 residues. As DNA, the CDR3 is TGCGCCAGCAGCCCGGGACAGGGGTTCACTGAAGCTTTCTTT. The encoded protein is CASSPGQGFTEAFF.

V and J are TRBV6-5 and TRBJ2-1; D not resolved. The CDR3 has 14 amino acids. Trimming removed 8 bases from V and 0 bases from J, with 11 bases in between. Germline loops: CDR1 MNHEY, CDR2 SVGAGI. CDR3 residues: CASASISSYNEQFF. The CDR3, as DNA: TGTGCCAGCGCATCGATTAGCTCCTACAATGAGCAGTTCTTC.

With respect to this clone: Other nucleotide sequences in the sample specify the same CDR3. The rearrangement uses TRBV27 and TRBJ2-7, with TRBD2 identical over 9 bases. The V segment lost 4 bases and the J segment 2 bases; nucleotides outside the gene matches: 3. Germline V CDR1 and CDR2: MNHEY, SMNVEV (reference sequence). The CDR3 is made up of 14 amino acids. The CDR3 sequence is CASSSRGGPYEQYF. The CDR3 coding sequence is TGTGCCAGCAGTTCGCGGGGGGGCCCCTACGAGCAGTACTTC.

In nucleotides, the CDR3 is TGCGCCAGCAGCCAAGGGGACAGGGGGGAGGGGTTTTATGAAAAACTGTTTTTT. Translated: CASSQGDRGEGFYEKLFF. The rearrangement links TRBV4-3 to TRBJ1-4; the match to TRBD1 covers 11 bases. Germline trimming cut 1 base from V and 6 bases from J; bases unmatched to any gene: 10. Germline V gives CDR1 LGHNA, CDR2 YSLEER. The CDR3 length is 18 residues.

As DNA, the CDR3 is TGTGCCACCAGCAGAGAACGGAATGAAAAACTGTTTTTT. It translates to CATSRERNEKLFF. The chain recombines TRBV15 with TRBJ1-4; D ambiguous. Trimming pared 0 bases from V and 5 bases from J, leaving 4 bases between. The germline CDR1 and CDR2 sequences are LNHNV and YYDKDF (reference sequence). This CDR3 region has 13 residues.

Comment on this clone: Other DNA sequences of this sample code for an identical CDR3. Here the CDR3 DNA reads TGTGCCAGCAGCCAAGGGAGCGAGCAGTACTTC. It encodes CASSQGSEQYF. The chain has TRBV3-1 (or the pseudogene TRBV3-2) and TRBJ2-7, with D unresolved. The CDR3 is 11 amino acids. Germline V lookup: CDR1 LGHDT, CDR2 YNNKEL (reference sequence). Trimming left V 1 base short and J 6 bases short, with 4 bases between.

This sequence joins TRBV4-3 and TRBJ1-2; 7 bases are shared with TRBD1. Trimming took 1 base from V and 0 from J; bases not matched to a gene: 11. This CDR3 has 18 amino acids. CDR1 and CDR2 (germline): LGHNA, YSLEER. CDR3: CASSQAASGQASNYGYTF. The CDR3 DNA follows: TGCGCCAGCAGCCAAGCGGCATCCGGACAGGCCTCTAACTATGGCTACACCTTC.

The chain couples TRBV4-2 to TRBJ1-4; the D is unclear. V was clipped by 3 bases and J by 3 bases, with 14 bases between them. Germline CDR1 and CDR2: LGHNA and YNFKEQ. The CDR3 runs to 16 residues. CDR3 sequence reads: CASSHLEGGANEKLFF. CDR3 bases: TGTGCCAGCAGCCATCTCGAGGGTGGGGCTAATGAAAAACTGTTTTTT.